These 3 T cell receptor beta chains came from one sample sequenced in a study of metastatic and nonmetastatic thyroid tumors. Ahead of thyroid surgery, no patient had received treatment of any kind. TCRdb re-processed the PCR reads through MiXCR. The table has some 6,900 clones, approximately 31% seen once. Sequenced: tumor tissue. The origin of the receptors is a female donor with papillary thyroid cancer or a benign thyroid nodule (not recorded which). Some clones in this sample may be carry-over from other donors' samples.

This clone was picked up a small number of times. The chain uses TRBV6-2 or TRBV6-3 and TRBJ1-1; TRBD1 matches 7 bases. V shed 2 bases, J shed 5 bases, and the junction held 14 bases outside the gene matches. Germline CDR1 MNHEY, CDR2 SVGEGT. CDR3 length: 17 residues. The CDR3 spells CASSYGGGAVGGTEAFF. CDR3 DNA: TGTGCCAGCAGTTACGGAGGGGGCGCGGTCGGTGGGACTGAAGCTTTCTTT.

J is TRBJ2-7 and V is TRBV2; TRBD2 matches 8 bases. The CDR3 is 14 residues long. CDR1 SNHLY and CDR2 FYNNEI come from the germline V gene. Losses at the gene ends were 5 bases for V and 5 bases for J; bases not matched to a gene: 8. The CDR3 loop is CASSLPAGEHEQYF. DNA for the CDR3: TGTGCCAGCAGTCTCCCAGCGGGAGAACACGAGCAGTACTTC.

This clone was picked up a small number of times. The chain is built from TRBV6-1 and TRBJ1-1; D is undetermined. From germline, CDR1 is MNHNS and CDR2 SASEGT. This CDR3 comprises 12 residues. With 0 bases removed from V and 7 bases from J, the gap between germline ends came to 6 bases. DNA of the CDR3: TGTGCCAGCAGTGAAGCTGGTCTTGAAGCTTTCTTT. Translating gives CASSEAGLEAFF.